These 14 T cell receptor beta chains were all obtained from the same sample, sequenced in a study of vaccination effects on CD4 cells after COVID-19. Some clones are missing from TCRdb's copy, which holds only in-frame ones; the method was immunoSEQ multiplex PCR. The sample holds approximately 70,000 clones, 80% to 85% seen once. Antigen specificity for these receptors is unknown. Before sequencing took place, the ViraFEST assay used viral peptide pools to expand antigen-specific CD4+ T cells. The culture ran for around 10 days before CD4+ T cells were isolated. All participants had two doses of either the BNT162b2 or mRNA-1273 vaccine. The input for sequencing was CD4+ T cells from PBMCs cultured with HCoV-229E spike peptides, taken after COVID-19 vaccination. These receptors all stem from a human donor who received a COVID-19 vaccine.

The chain has TRBV27 and TRBJ1-6; D is possibly TRBD1 (6 bases). V was cut by 6 bases and J by 9 bases, with 15 bases left in between. Germline CDR1 MNHEY, CDR2 SMNVEV (reference sequence). The CDR3 has 14 amino acids. CDR3 sequence: CASSGTWVGSPLHF. The CDR3 DNA sequence: TGTGCCAGCAGCGGGACATGGGTGGGTTCACCCCTCCACTTT.

J is TRBJ1-5 and V is TRBV5-5; no firm D call. The V end was cut by 0 bases, the J end by 3 bases, with 10 bases between. There are 15 residues in the CDR3. Germline V lookup: CDR1 SGHKS, CDR2 YYEKEE (reference sequence). CDR3 protein: CASSLAVTSNQPQHF. CDR3 in DNA: TGTGCCAGCAGCTTGGCAGTTACGTCCAATCAGCCCCAGCATTTT.

The chain links TRBV11-1 to TRBJ2-1, with 9 bases matching TRBD2. CDR3 size: 16 residues. Germline CDR1 reads SGHAT; CDR2 reads FQDESV (reference sequence). The junction had 11 bases not matched to a gene; V was cut back by 2 bases and J by 9 bases. The chain's CDR3 is CASSLMTAGGRGEQFF. CDR3 DNA: TGTGCCAGCAGCTTAATGACAGCGGGGGGTAGGGGTGAGCAGTTCTTC.

The chain links TRBV27 to TRBJ1-6; perhaps TRBD1 as D (6 bases). Trimming cost V 8 bases and J 8 bases, with 19 bases left between them. The CDR3 contains 15 residues. The germline CDR1 and CDR2 sequences are MNHEY and SMNVEV (reference sequence). The CDR3: CASRRWTAEDSPLHF. The CDR3 DNA sequence: TGTGCCAGCCGCCGCTGGACAGCCGAGGATTCACCCCTCCACTTT.

The V and J genes are TRBV5-1 and TRBJ2-1; tentative D call: TRBD2 (7 bases). This CDR3 has 16 residues. V was clipped by 1 base and J by 2 bases, with 13 bases between them. Per the germline V gene, CDR1 is SGHRS and CDR2 is YFSETQ. CDR3 region: CASSLNGGQPYNEQFF. The DNA for the CDR3 is TGCGCCAGCAGCTTGAACGGGGGGCAACCCTACAATGAGCAGTTCTTC. Full variable domain (outside the CDR3, taken from reference TRBV5-1 and TRBJ2-1): KAGVTQTPRYLIKTRGQQVTLSCSPISGHRSVSWYQQTPGQGLQFLFEYFSETQRNKGNFPGRFSGRQFSNSRSEMNVSTLELGDSALYLCASSLNGGQPYNEQFFGPGTRLTVL.

The chain couples TRBV5-1 to TRBJ1-2; TRBD1 agrees at 8 bases. V trimming: 4 bases; J trimming: 5 bases; junction bases outside the gene matches: 4. This CDR3 is 13 amino acids long. Germline CDR1 and CDR2: SGHRS and YFSETQ. The CDR3 protein is CASSDRQGYGYTF. DNA of the CDR3: TGCGCCAGCAGCGATCGACAGGGGTATGGCTACACCTTC.

The J gene is TRBJ2-1, the V gene TRBV24-1; D unclear. V was cut by 0 bases and J by 0 bases, with 8 bases left in between. Germline CDR1 reads KGHDR; CDR2 reads SFDVKD. CDR3 length: 16 amino acids. CDR3 residues: CATSDLKASSYNEQFF. In nucleotides, the CDR3 is TGTGCCACCAGTGATTTGAAGGCGAGCTCCTACAATGAGCAGTTCTTC.

The chain links TRBV7-3 to TRBJ2-1; TRBD1 matches at 8 bases. Germline V gene lookup returns CDR1 SGHTA and CDR2 FQGTGA. The CDR3 length is 15 residues. Trimming cost V 5 bases and J 1 base; bases outside gene matches: 4. Here the CDR3 DNA reads TGTGCCAGCAGCCGACAGGGGTTTTCCTACAATGAGCAGTTCTTC. Translating it yields CASSRQGFSYNEQFF. Supplemented by reference TRBV7-3 and TRBJ2-1, the full variable domain reads GAGVSQTPSNKVTEKGKYVELRCDPISGHTALYWYRQSLGQGPEFLIYFQGTGAADDSGLPNDRFFAVRPEGSVSTLKIQRTERGDSAVYLCASSRQGFSYNEQFFGPGTRLTVL.

A few counts support this clone. The chain recombines TRBV2 with TRBJ2-2, with a tentative D call TRBD2 (6 bases). Per the germline V gene, CDR1 is SNHLY and CDR2 is FYNNEI. V gave up 6 bases and J gave up 2 bases, with 16 bases separating them. The CDR3 extends over 16 amino acids. DNA for the CDR3: TGTGCCAGCAGATCCCTTGGGGGAGGTAACACCGGGGAGCTGTTTTTT. It specifies CASRSLGGGNTGELFF.

This clone has only one observation. This chain uses TRBV6-5 with TRBJ1-3, with D maybe TRBD1 (6 bases). Germline values: CDR1 MNHEY, CDR2 SVGAGI. Trimming cost V 2 bases and J 2 bases, with 10 bases left between them. The CDR3 spans 15 residues. The CDR3 sequence: CASSYRGITGNTIYF. In nucleotides, the CDR3 is TGTGCCAGCAGTTACAGGGGGATCACTGGAAACACCATATATTTT.

The chain employs TRBV24-1 and TRBJ2-2; tentatively, D is TRBD1 (5 bases). This CDR3 has 15 residues. V lost 4 bases and J 3 bases, leaving 11 bases between the germline ends. CDR1 and CDR2 (germline): KGHDR, SFDVKD. CDR3 in amino acids: CATSEAGSDTGELFF. The DNA of the CDR3 is TGTGCCACCAGTGAGGCAGGGTCAGACACCGGGGAGCTGTTTTTT.

The chain couples TRBV3-1 (or the pseudogene TRBV3-2) to TRBJ1-2; D call uncertain. Germline lookup yields CDR1 LGHDT and CDR2 YNNKEL (reference sequence). The V end lost 0 bases, the J end lost 6 bases, and 17 bases lay between the germline ends. This CDR3 has 16 amino acids. This CDR3 reads CASSQDMMADRHGYTF. For the CDR3, the DNA is TGTGCCAGCAGCCAAGATATGATGGCAGACCGACATGGCTACACCTTC.

Concerning this clone itself: Distinct nucleotide sequences in the sample also encode this CDR3. The chain recombines TRBV18 with TRBJ2-1, with D possibly matching TRBD1 (5 bases). The CDR3 is 15 amino acids. V gave up 2 bases and J gave up 0 bases, with 8 bases separating them. Germline-derived CDR1 and CDR2 are KGHSH and LQKENI. The DNA of the CDR3 is TGTGCCAGCTCACCATCAGGGTTCTCCTACAATGAGCAGTTCTTC. Protein sequence: CASSPSGFSYNEQFF.

V usage is TRBV5-5 and J usage is TRBJ1-4; D ambiguous. Looked up from germline, CDR1 is SGHKS and CDR2 is YYEKEE (reference sequence). CDR3 length equals 13 residues. Trimming stripped 1 base from V and 3 bases from J, with 4 bases between. This CDR3 is CASSLLANEKLFF. In DNA form, the CDR3 reads TGTGCCAGCAGCTTGTTAGCTAATGAAAAACTGTTTTTT. Filled out from reference TRBV5-5 and TRBJ1-4, the complete variable domain reads DAGVTQSPTHLIKTRGQQVTLRCSPISGHKSVSWYQQVLGQGPQFIFQYYEKEERGRGNFPDRFSARQFPNYSSELNVNALLLGDSALYLCASSLLANEKLFFGSGTQLSVL.